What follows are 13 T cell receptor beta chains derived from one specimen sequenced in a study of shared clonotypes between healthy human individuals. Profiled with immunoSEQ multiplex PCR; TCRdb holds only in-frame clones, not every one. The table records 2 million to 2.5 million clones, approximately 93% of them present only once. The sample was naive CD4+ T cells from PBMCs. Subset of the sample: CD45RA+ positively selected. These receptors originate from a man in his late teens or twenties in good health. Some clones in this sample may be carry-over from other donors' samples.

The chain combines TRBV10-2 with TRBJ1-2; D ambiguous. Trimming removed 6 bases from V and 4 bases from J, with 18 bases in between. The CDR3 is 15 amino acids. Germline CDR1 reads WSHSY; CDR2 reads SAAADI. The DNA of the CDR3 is TGCGCCAGCAGCCCTTTTATCGGAGCGTTCTATGGCTACACCTTC. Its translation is CASSPFIGAFYGYTF.

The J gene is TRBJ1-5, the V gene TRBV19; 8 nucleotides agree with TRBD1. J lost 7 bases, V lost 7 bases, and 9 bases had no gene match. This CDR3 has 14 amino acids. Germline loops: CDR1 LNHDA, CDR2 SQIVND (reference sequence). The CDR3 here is CASTQAGGPQPQHF. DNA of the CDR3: TGTGCCAGTACCCAGGCAGGGGGCCCCCAGCCCCAGCATTTT.

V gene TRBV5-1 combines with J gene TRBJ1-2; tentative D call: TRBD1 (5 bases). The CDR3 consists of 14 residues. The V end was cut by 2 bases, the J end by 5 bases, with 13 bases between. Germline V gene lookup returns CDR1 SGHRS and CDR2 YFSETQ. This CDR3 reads CASSLTTAEYGYTF. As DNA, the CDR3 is TGCGCCAGCAGCTTAACGACAGCAGAGTATGGCTACACCTTC.

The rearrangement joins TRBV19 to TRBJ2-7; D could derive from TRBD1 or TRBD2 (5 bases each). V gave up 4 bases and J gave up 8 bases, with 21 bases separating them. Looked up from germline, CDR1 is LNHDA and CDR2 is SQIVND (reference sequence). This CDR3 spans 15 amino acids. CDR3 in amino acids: CASSKDTPGRTKQYF. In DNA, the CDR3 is TGTGCCAGTAGTAAGGACACTCCGGGGCGTACAAAGCAGTACTTC.

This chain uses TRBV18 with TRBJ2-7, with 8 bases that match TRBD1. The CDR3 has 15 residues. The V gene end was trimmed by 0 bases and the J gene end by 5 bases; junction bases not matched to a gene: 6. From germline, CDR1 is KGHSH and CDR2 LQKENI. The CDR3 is CASSPPGQGRNEQYF. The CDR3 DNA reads TGTGCCAGCTCACCACCTGGACAGGGTAGGAACGAGCAGTACTTC. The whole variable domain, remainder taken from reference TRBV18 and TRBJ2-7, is NAGVMQNPRHLVRRRGQEARLRCSPMKGHSHVYWYRQLPEEGLKFMVYLQKENIIDESGMPKERFSAEFPKEGPSILRIQQVVRGDSAAYFCASSPPGQGRNEQYFGPGTRLTVT.

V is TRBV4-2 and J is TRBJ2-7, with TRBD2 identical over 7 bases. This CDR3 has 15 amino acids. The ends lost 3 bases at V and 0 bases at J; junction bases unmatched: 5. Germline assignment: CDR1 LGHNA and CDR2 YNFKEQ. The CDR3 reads CASSQASGSSYEQYF. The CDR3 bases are TGTGCCAGCAGCCAGGCTAGCGGCAGCTCCTACGAGCAGTACTTC.

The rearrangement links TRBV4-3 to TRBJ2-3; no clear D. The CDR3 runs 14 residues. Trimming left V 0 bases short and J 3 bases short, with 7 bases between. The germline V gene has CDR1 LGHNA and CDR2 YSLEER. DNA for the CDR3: TGCGCCAGCAGCCAAGATCCGCAGACAGATACGCAGTATTTT. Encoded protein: CASSQDPQTDTQYF.

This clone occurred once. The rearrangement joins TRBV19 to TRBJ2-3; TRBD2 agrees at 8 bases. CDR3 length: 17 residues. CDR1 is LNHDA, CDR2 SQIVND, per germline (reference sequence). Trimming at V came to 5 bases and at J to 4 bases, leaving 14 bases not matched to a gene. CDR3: CASSLNGRGWDADTQYF. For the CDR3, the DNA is TGTGCCAGTAGTCTTAACGGGAGGGGTTGGGACGCAGATACGCAGTATTTT.

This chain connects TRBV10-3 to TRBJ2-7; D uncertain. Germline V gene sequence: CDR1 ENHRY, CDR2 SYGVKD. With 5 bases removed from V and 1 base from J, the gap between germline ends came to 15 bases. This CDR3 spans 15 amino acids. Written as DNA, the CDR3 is TGTGCCATCAGTCCGGAAGGCGCCGGATCCTACGAGCAGTACTTC. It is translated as CAISPEGAGSYEQYF.

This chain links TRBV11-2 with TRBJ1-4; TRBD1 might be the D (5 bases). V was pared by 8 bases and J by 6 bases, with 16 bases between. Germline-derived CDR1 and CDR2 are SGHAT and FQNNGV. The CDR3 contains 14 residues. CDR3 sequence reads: CASGRGGSYEKLFF. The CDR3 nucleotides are TGTGCCAGCGGACGTGGGGGGAGTTATGAAAAACTGTTTTTT.

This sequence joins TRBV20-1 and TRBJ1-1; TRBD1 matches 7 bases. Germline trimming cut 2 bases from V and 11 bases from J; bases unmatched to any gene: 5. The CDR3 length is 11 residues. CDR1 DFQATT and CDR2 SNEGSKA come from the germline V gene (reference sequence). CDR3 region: CSARSTGDAFF. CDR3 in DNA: TGCAGTGCTAGATCCACAGGGGATGCTTTCTTT.

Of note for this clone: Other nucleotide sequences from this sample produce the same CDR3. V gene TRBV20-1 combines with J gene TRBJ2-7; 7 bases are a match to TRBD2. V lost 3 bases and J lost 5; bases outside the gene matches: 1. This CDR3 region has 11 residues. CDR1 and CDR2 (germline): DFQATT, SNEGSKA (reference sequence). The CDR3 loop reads CSARGGNEQYF. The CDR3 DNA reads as TGCAGTGCTAGGGGGGGGAACGAGCAGTACTTC.

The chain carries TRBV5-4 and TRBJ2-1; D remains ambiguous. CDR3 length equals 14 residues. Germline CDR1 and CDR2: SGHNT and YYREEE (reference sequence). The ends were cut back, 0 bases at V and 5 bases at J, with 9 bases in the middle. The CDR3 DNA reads TGTGCCAGCAGCTTGGGGCTAGTGGACAATGAGCAGTTCTTC. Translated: CASSLGLVDNEQFF.